This TCR beta chain derives from a study of T cell responses to AZD1222 COVID-19 vaccine (dated by TCRdb to about 2021). Some background on the complete study: AZD1222 recipients whose second dose came at about 4 weeks and those whose second dose came at about 12 weeks were combined into one group, since spike-specific TCR depth and breadth did not differ between the two schedules. A total of about 250 trial participants underwent TCR sequencing, of whom 200 to 220 had received two doses of AZD1222 and 26 had received two doses of the MenACWY control vaccine. Enrollment into the trials was organized by age into subgroups of 18-55, 56-69 and 70-plus years, and those subgroups contained 148, 28 and 57 TCR-sequenced participants, respectively. Findings and caveats that apply to the study as a whole: The whole spike protein was spanned by vaccine-associated CD4 TCRs, and dominant responses were seen in regions 160-218 and 743-854. After two AZD1222 doses, both the breadth and the depth of spike-specific TCRs were significantly higher than at day 0 and than in MenACWY recipients. In the small 56-69-year group, the increase in depth fell short of significance, most likely because of low power. Nearly half of unique spike-specific TCRs reportedly recognized epitopes outside regions mutated in the B.1.351 and B.1.1.7 variants. Only five or six AZD1222 recipients were SARS-CoV-2 seropositive at baseline, limiting conclusions about previously exposed vaccinees. No day 14 peak-response samples were available, so repertoires were characterized only after the peak T cell response. Participants were mostly white British, with more females than males. The authors suggested clonal diversity may have been underestimated.

About this clone itself: There is no known antigen for this receptor. The record has no base qualities; no much larger clone is one base away.

This specimen's time point label, interpreted: baseline before first vaccination. Vaccinee samples were obtained from the UK trials COV001 and COV002, which included a single-blind randomized controlled phase 2/3 trial of AZD1222 (ChAdOx1 nCoV-19) in healthy adults. For TCRbeta chain sequencing, PBMC samples from trial participants were taken at day 0 and at day 28 after the second dose. The CDR3 regions of human TCRbeta chains were analyzed by immunosequencing. The original pipeline was this. Repertoire TCRs were checked for matches against a reference library of SARS-CoV-2-specific TCRs that had been generated using the MIRA antigen-specificity platform. Breadth was defined as the fraction of unique TCRs that were SARS-CoV-2-associated. Depth was defined as the fraction of total T cells that were SARS-CoV-2-associated. Using the MIRA data, each spike-specific TCR was assigned both to the spike region to which the TCR was reactive and to a CD4 or CD8 class. Log10-transformed breadth and depth values were compared by one-way ANOVA with Sidak's multiple comparisons tests. The table comes from immuneACCESS by way of TCRdb, which keeps in-frame sequences with V and J called. Part of the clones is missing from these tables; in studies checked, under half for an unresolved V gene and the rest for unknown reasons. The V and J calls and clone size were taken over from that table, and D and trimming were inferred from the DNA. The sample data list 110,000 to 150,000 clones, and 70% to 90% of these were observed just once. Of the sample, approximately 4.5% is held by the ten largest clones.

The germline ends are 15 bases apart after V is trimmed by 3 bases and J by 0 bases. CDR1 is given as MDHEN and CDR2 as SYDVKM, both from the germline V gene. From the cysteine up to the phenylalanine, the CDR3 has a length of 16 residues. This entry keeps only the CDR3 DNA: 48 bases, framed from base 1. The sample consisted of peripheral blood, taken on day 0 of AZD1222 vaccination. The chain is assembled from TRBV28 and TRBJ2-7; TRBD2 is possibly the D segment (6 matching bases). This clonotype originated in an adult in good health. The nucleotide sequence is TGTGCCAGCAGTTTCGGTTCCGGGACTCGCTCCTACGAGCAGTACTTC. Its protein reads: CASSFGSGTRSYEQYF.